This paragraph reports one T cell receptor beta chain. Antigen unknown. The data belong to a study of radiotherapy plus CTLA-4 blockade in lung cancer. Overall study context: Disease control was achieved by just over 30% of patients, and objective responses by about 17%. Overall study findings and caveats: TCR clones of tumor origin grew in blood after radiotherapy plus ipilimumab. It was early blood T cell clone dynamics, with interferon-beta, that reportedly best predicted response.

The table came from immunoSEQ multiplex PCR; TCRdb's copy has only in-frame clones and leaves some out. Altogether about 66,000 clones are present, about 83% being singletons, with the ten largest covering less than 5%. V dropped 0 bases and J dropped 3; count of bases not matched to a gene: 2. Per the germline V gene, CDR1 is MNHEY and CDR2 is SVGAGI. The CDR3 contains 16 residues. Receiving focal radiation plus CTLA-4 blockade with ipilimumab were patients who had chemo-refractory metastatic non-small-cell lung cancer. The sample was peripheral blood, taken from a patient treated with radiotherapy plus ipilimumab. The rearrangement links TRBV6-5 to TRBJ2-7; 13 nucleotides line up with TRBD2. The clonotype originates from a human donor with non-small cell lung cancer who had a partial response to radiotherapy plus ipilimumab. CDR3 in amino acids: CASSYSRLAGGYEQYF. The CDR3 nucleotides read TGTGCCAGCAGTTACTCGAGACTAGCGGGGGGCTACGAGCAGTACTTC.